The sequence of this T cell receptor (beta chain) was determined in a study of cytomegalovirus exposure and HLA in healthy donors. Overall study results and limits: Among TCR sequences, most were rare, though some public TCRs appeared in many donors. The classifier reportedly diagnosed cytomegalovirus status with high sensitivity and specificity. In a later analysis, at a false discovery rate of 0.05, 17,000 or so TCR beta sequences matched HLA alleles. CMV serostatus was the only recorded immune exposure for donors.

The CDR3 sequence is 16 residues long. V lost 7 bases, J lost 1 base, and 19 bases lay in between. Germline loops: CDR1 MDHEN, CDR2 SYDVKM. It was with 60 Vbeta and 13 Jbeta primers that the PCR ran. Assay used: immunoSEQ multiplex PCR; TCRdb lists only in-frame clones, some missing. Among around 150,000 clones listed, almost 85% were seen once. On this clone: Its antigen is currently unknown.

V and J are TRBV28 and TRBJ2-5; a weak D match, TRBD2 (6 bases). Sequenced: PBMCs. This receptor was obtained from a man aged 30 to 45 in good health and CMV-seropositive. The CDR3 DNA reads as TGTGCCAGCATAGGAGGGCATATTCTGTTCCAAGAGACCCAGTACTTC. Protein product: CASIGGHILFQETQYF.